A single sample gave rise to the 21 T cell receptor beta chains below, sequenced in a study of radiation and T cells in renal cell carcinoma. The protocol was immunoSEQ multiplex PCR, while the TCRdb copy is restricted to in-frame clones and leaves out a portion. The sample has some 46,000 clones, nearly 85% seen once. The time point denotes: blood 4 weeks post-SBRT, at nephrectomy. Treatment meaning: 15 Gy SBRT to primary tumor, nephrectomy 4 weeks later. The sequencing used blood, collected from a patient whose treatment included radiotherapy and nephrectomy. Receptors were obtained from a woman aged 70 to 79 with renal cell carcinoma.

The CDR3 DNA reads TGTGCCAGCAGCGAGACAGCCTATAATTCACCCCTCCACTTT. Its translation is CASSETAYNSPLHF. The V and J genes are TRBV7-9 and TRBJ1-6; D is perhaps TRBD1 (5 bases). Trimming removed 5 bases at V and 2 bases at J, with 7 bases between. This CDR3 region has 14 residues. Germline CDR1 reads SEHNR; CDR2 reads FQNEAQ (reference sequence).

This clone was observed a handful of times. The chain uses TRBV7-9 and TRBJ1-4; 7 bases are a match to TRBD1. With V trimmed by 6 bases and J by 5 bases, 9 bases remained unmatched. This CDR3 has 15 residues. Germline CDR1 and CDR2: SEHNR and FQNEAQ (reference sequence). CDR3 sequence reads: CASRTDRELNEKLFF. CDR3 coding DNA: TGTGCCAGCAGAACAGACAGGGAACTGAATGAAAAACTGTTTTTT.

The genes are TRBV29-1 and TRBJ1-2; 7 nucleotides line up with TRBD1. V gave up 7 bases and J gave up 3 bases; unmatched junction bases: 11. This CDR3 has 14 residues. The germline CDR1 and CDR2 sequences are SQVTM and ANQGSEA. As DNA, the CDR3 is TGCAGCGCACCTCTTCAGGGGGGGTACTATGGCTACACCTTC. This codes for CSAPLQGGYYGYTF.

The rearrangement uses TRBV4-1 and TRBJ1-3; a possible D gene is TRBD1 (5 bases). The germline CDR1 and CDR2 sequences are MGHRA and YSYEKL. Trimming took off 0 bases at V and 1 base at J, with 10 bases between the two ends. The CDR3 sequence is 16 residues long. The CDR3 here is CASSQEATASGNTIYF. The DNA of the CDR3 is TGCGCCAGCAGCCAAGAGGCGACAGCTTCTGGAAACACCATATATTTT.

J is TRBJ2-1 and V is TRBV9, with TRBD2 identical over 8 bases. The V segment lost 0 bases and the J segment 2 bases; nucleotides outside the gene matches: 4. Germline V gene data show CDR1 as SGDLS and CDR2 as YYNGEE. The CDR3 consists of 16 residues. CDR3 residues: CASSVVGGGPYNEQFF. In DNA form, the CDR3 reads TGTGCCAGCAGCGTAGTCGGGGGGGGACCCTACAATGAGCAGTTCTTC.

The rearrangement joins TRBV19 to TRBJ2-7, with 7 bases aligning to TRBD1. Germline trimming cut 3 bases from V and 2 bases from J; bases unmatched to any gene: 4. CDR1 is LNHDA and CDR2 is SQIVND in the germline V gene (reference sequence). CDR3 length equals 14 residues. CDR3 loop: CASSITGVAYEQYF. CDR3 bases: TGTGCCAGTAGTATCACAGGGGTCGCCTACGAGCAGTACTTC.

This clone appeared a few times. The chain uses TRBV12-5 and TRBJ1-1; possible D gene TRBD1, 6 bases. This CDR3 is built from 16 residues. The germline CDR1 and CDR2 sequences are LGHNT and FRNRAP. This chain's CDR3 is CATLWGTGSRGTEAFF. CDR3 nucleotide sequence: TGTGCCACGCTCTGGGGCACAGGGTCGAGGGGCACTGAAGCTTTCTTT.

The chain carries TRBV19 and TRBJ1-1, with a tentative D call TRBD1 (6 bases). The CDR3 runs 15 residues. Deletions cut 4 bases from V and 3 bases from J, with 15 bases between. CDR1 and CDR2 from the germline V gene are LNHDA and SQIVND (reference sequence). The CDR3 DNA is TGTGCCAGTAGTACCCAAGAGGCAGGGGACACTGAAGCTTTCTTT. It codes for CASSTQEAGDTEAFF.

This sequence joins TRBV19 and TRBJ2-2; 8 positions agree with TRBD1. There are 17 residues in the CDR3. Germline assignment: CDR1 LNHDA and CDR2 SQIVND (reference sequence). V dropped 5 bases and J dropped 7; count of bases not matched to a gene: 15. The CDR3 region is CASSSRTGPQRLGELFF. DNA for the CDR3: TGTGCCAGTAGTTCACGGACAGGGCCTCAACGCCTCGGGGAGCTGTTTTTT.

The J gene is TRBJ2-2, the V gene TRBV7-7, with TRBD2 matching over 8 bases. The V gene's germline CDR1 is SSHAT and CDR2 FNYEAQ (reference sequence). V lost 5 bases to trimming and J lost 3 bases; unmatched junction nucleotides: 5. This CDR3 comprises 15 residues. This CDR3 reads CASSPRRGDTGELFF. For the CDR3, the DNA is TGTGCCAGCAGCCCCCGGCGGGGGGACACCGGGGAGCTGTTTTTT.

This clone showed up just a few times. The rearrangement links TRBV9 to TRBJ1-1; 7 bases align to TRBD1. Germline loops: CDR1 SGDLS, CDR2 YYNGEE. After removal of 0 bases from V and 14 bases from J, the junction contained 10 bases not matched to a gene. The length of the CDR3 is 13 residues. This CDR3 is CASSVATETGRFF. CDR3 DNA: TGTGCCAGCAGCGTAGCTACGGAGACAGGGAGGTTCTTT.

The CDR3 protein is CASSPFQDTDTQYF. CDR3 in DNA: TGTGCCAGCAGCCCATTCCAGGACACAGATACGCAGTATTTT. The chain has TRBV7-8 and TRBJ2-3; D unclear. The CDR3 is made up of 14 amino acids. In germline, CDR1 is SGHVS, CDR2 FQNEAQ. Trimming pared 5 bases from V and 2 bases from J, leaving 11 bases between.

The chain uses TRBV7-3 and TRBJ2-5, with 9 bases matching TRBD2. After removal of 5 bases from V and 0 bases from J, the junction contained 1 base not matched to a gene. The V gene's germline CDR1 is SGHTA and CDR2 FQGTGA. CDR3 length: 14 amino acids. CDR3 loop: CASSSGGYQETQYF. CDR3 sequence (DNA): TGTGCCAGCAGCAGCGGGGGGTACCAAGAGACCCAGTACTTC.

The CDR3 nucleotides are TGTGCCAGCAGCTCCAGCGGGGGCCCGAGTAGTGAGCAGTTCTTC. As protein: CASSSSGGPSSEQFF. The V call is TRBV9, the J call TRBJ2-1, with 8 bases that match TRBD2. The CDR3 loop spans 15 amino acids. The germline gives CDR1 SGDLS, CDR2 YYNGEE. After removal of 4 bases from V and 9 bases from J, the junction contained 12 bases not matched to a gene.

The chain employs TRBV30 and TRBJ2-3, with 8 bases fitting TRBD1. Germline V lookup: CDR1 GTSNPN, CDR2 SVGIG (reference sequence). The CDR3 consists of 15 residues. V shed 5 bases and J 0 bases; nucleotides not matched to a gene: 7. This chain's CDR3 is CAWRIRTGSTDTQYF. The CDR3 DNA reads TGTGCCTGGCGAATTAGGACAGGGAGCACAGATACGCAGTATTTT.

The rearrangement joins TRBV4-3 to TRBJ2-1; 9 bases fit TRBD2. This CDR3 spans 16 amino acids. The V gene end was trimmed by 0 bases and the J gene end by 4 bases; junction bases not matched to a gene: 4. Germline V gene data show CDR1 as LGHNA and CDR2 as YSLEER. CDR3 sequence reads: CASSQDGLASYNEQFF. The DNA of the CDR3 is TGCGCCAGCAGCCAAGATGGACTAGCGTCGTACAATGAGCAGTTCTTC.

The V call is TRBV12-1, the J call TRBJ2-3; the DNA was not compared with TRBD2, the D call given in the table. TRBV12-1 is designated a pseudogene. CDR3 length: 17 residues. The CDR3 is CASARRASGRRADTQYF. The CDR3 coding sequence is TGTGCCAGCGCCAGGCGAGCTAGCGGGAGGAGAGCAGATACGCAGTATTTT.

The rearrangement links TRBV27 to TRBJ1-2, with D unclear. The germline V gene encodes CDR1 MNHEY and CDR2 SMNVEV (reference sequence). This CDR3 has 16 residues. Trimming shortened V by 4 bases and J by 3 bases, and 18 bases separated the two germline ends. CDR3 sequence: CASSSEFPFGDYGYTF. The CDR3 DNA sequence: TGTGCCAGCAGTTCGGAGTTCCCTTTCGGTGACTATGGCTACACCTTC.

This clone was counted ten times or more. The V and J genes are TRBV5-6 and TRBJ2-3, with no clear D. The CDR3 totals 16 residues. The V and J ends lost 1 base and 1 base respectively, with 13 bases between them. The germline gives CDR1 SGHDT, CDR2 YYEEEE. CDR3 sequence reads: CASSLTAYSRTDTQYF. Here the CDR3 DNA reads TGTGCCAGCAGCTTGACGGCTTACAGCCGCACAGATACGCAGTATTTT. The entire variable domain, with the rest obtained from reference TRBV5-6 and TRBJ2-3, is as follows: DAGVTQSPTHLIKTRGQQVTLRCSPKSGHDTVSWYQQALGQGPQFIFQYYEEEERQRGNFPDRFSGHQFPNYSSELNVNALLLGDSALYLCASSLTAYSRTDTQYFGPGTRLTVL.

This clone appeared a few times. V usage is TRBV6-5 and J usage is TRBJ1-1, with D possibly TRBD1 on 5 matching bases. The germline CDR1 and CDR2 sequences are MNHEY and SVGAGI. The length of the CDR3 is 15 residues. The V end lost 0 bases, the J end lost 1 base, and 9 bases lay between the germline ends. CDR3 bases: TGTGCCAGCAGTTACTCTCCTCAGGGGAACACTGAAGCTTTCTTT. This sequence encodes CASSYSPQGNTEAFF.

The rearrangement uses TRBV5-4 and TRBJ2-7; maybe TRBD1 (5 bases). This CDR3 spans 13 amino acids. The germline V and J ends were trimmed by 4 bases and 3 bases, with 11 bases remaining between them. Per the germline V gene, CDR1 is SGHNT and CDR2 is YYREEE (reference sequence). Here the CDR3 DNA reads TGTGCCAGCAGCAAAGACAGATACTACGAGCAGTACTTC. Translation gives CASSKDRYYEQYF.